This T cell receptor beta chain appears in the sequencing data of a study of blood T cell repertoires in COVID-19. The wider study: Both acute and convalescent COVID-19 samples were obtained from the United States, Italy and Spain. PBMCs, B-cell-depleted T cells, or T cells provided the cDNA or gDNA that made up the material.

The sample holds a few counts of this clone. CDR3 length: 13 amino acids. Germline V gives CDR1 SGHRS, CDR2 YFSETQ. The ends lost 4 bases at V and 5 bases at J; junction bases unmatched: 5. Sequenced by immunoSEQ multiplex PCR; TCRdb stores in-frame clones only, minus some. This sample carries 150,000 to 200,000 clones, roughly 84% of them seen once, and the ten largest clones take 2.6%. The sequence was obtained from a human donor with acute or convalescent COVID-19. The donor label of this sample is uncertain. The V call is TRBV5-1, the J call TRBJ2-7; TRBD1 matches 8 bases. The source material was peripheral blood. CDR3 sequence: CASSGDRFDEQYF. CDR3 sequence (DNA): TGCGCCAGCAGCGGGGACAGGTTCGACGAGCAGTACTTC.